The 21 T cell receptor beta chains listed next were all sequenced from one sample in a study of blood T cells in healthy people across ages. A second PCR, run for roughly 7 to 11 cycles, used a sample-barcoded 5' primer plus a J-beta primer mix. TCRdb re-called the 5' RACE reads with MiXCR, one entry per CDR3 protein. The data hold 540,000 or so distinct CDR3 sequences, with more than 20% observed a single time. The sample also formed part of further work on T cells of mothers and their children.

The sample taken for sequencing was blood. These receptors were obtained from a boy younger than 18 in good health.

This clonotype was observed a handful of times. The chain links TRBV6-2 or TRBV6-3 to TRBJ1-3; TRBD1 matches 8 bases. The CDR3 loop spans 19 amino acids. V lost 0 bases, J lost 0 bases, and 10 bases stayed unmatched. Germline CDR1 and CDR2: MNHEY and SVGEGT. CDR3 region: CASSYSRGTGYVSGNTIYF. DNA of the CDR3: TGTGCCAGCAGTTACTCGAGGGGGACAGGCTATGTCTCTGGAAACACCATATATTTT.

The chain has TRBV29-1 and TRBJ2-4, with 8 positions matching TRBD1. Germline V CDR1 and CDR2: SQVTM, ANQGSEA. J was trimmed by 1 base and V by 3 bases; bases with no gene match: 5. The CDR3 contains 15 residues. CDR3 nucleotides: TGCAGCGTTGAGGAGACAGGGGTTGCCAAAAACATTCAGTACTTC. It encodes CSVEETGVAKNIQYF.

The chain uses TRBV19 and TRBJ1-2; 7 bases are shared with TRBD1. The V gene's germline CDR1 is LNHDA and CDR2 SQIVND (reference sequence). The CDR3 consists of 13 residues. V was clipped by 9 bases and J by 0 bases; unmatched bases: 4. The CDR3 here is CASWDRTNYGYTF. The CDR3 DNA reads TGTGCCAGCTGGGACAGAACTAACTATGGCTACACCTTC.

This clonotype was seen a few times. The chain carries TRBV5-6 and TRBJ2-3; the D is unclear. The CDR3 has 13 amino acids. With 4 bases removed from V and 6 bases from J, the gap between germline ends came to 12 bases. CDR1 is SGHDT and CDR2 is YYEEEE in the germline V gene. Here the CDR3 reads CASSVKGTDTQYF. The DNA for the CDR3 is TGTGCCAGCAGCGTGAAAGGTACTGATACGCAGTATTTT.

This chain connects TRBV7-2 to TRBJ2-7; tentatively, D is TRBD1 (5 bases). The V gene's germline CDR1 is SGHTA and CDR2 FQGNSA. Deletions cut 6 bases from V and 5 bases from J, with 17 bases between. The CDR3 is 14 residues long. The CDR3 is CASSGASGFDEQYF. The CDR3 DNA reads TGTGCCAGCAGTGGCGCTTCAGGGTTCGACGAGCAGTACTTC.

On this clonotype: The junction differs from germline at one of its ends, possibly a read error. The rearrangement joins TRBV6-5 to TRBJ1-1; D not resolved. This CDR3 contains 14 residues. Germline V lookup: CDR1 MNHEY, CDR2 SVGAGI. CDR3 loop: CAGSYSLLNTEAFF. In nucleotides, the CDR3 is TGTGCCGGCAGTTACAGCCTATTGAACACTGAAGCTTTCTTT.

This clonotype was counted a few times. The chain is built from TRBV20-1 and TRBJ2-7; D ambiguous. The germline gives CDR1 DFQATT, CDR2 SNEGSKA (reference sequence). This CDR3 is 12 amino acids long. V was shortened by 6 bases and J by 3 bases, with 12 bases between the two germline ends. The DNA of the CDR3 is TGCAGTGCCGGGCAGACCTACTACGAGCAGTACTTC. Its protein is CSAGQTYYEQYF.

This clonotype was recorded a few times. In DNA, the CDR3 is TGTGCCAGCTCGGGACGGGCAGAGCCCGGATCTGGTGAAAAACTGTTTTTT. This encodes CASSGRAEPGSGEKLFF. The chain has TRBV18 and TRBJ1-4; tentative D call: TRBD1 (5 bases). The germline gives CDR1 KGHSH, CDR2 LQKENI. The length of the CDR3 is 17 residues. Trimming cost V 6 bases and J 7 bases, with 24 bases left between them.

This clonotype was counted between two and nine times. The J gene is TRBJ2-3, the V gene TRBV7-9; 7 bases match TRBD1. The CDR3 totals 14 residues. Germline V lookup: CDR1 SEHNR, CDR2 FQNEAQ (reference sequence). Trimming took 1 base from V and 14 from J; bases not matched to a gene: 12. The CDR3 coding sequence is TGTGCCAGCAGCTTAGAGGGGGCCTCAGATGCGCGGTATTTT. Translating gives CASSLEGASDARYF.

This chain links TRBV20-1 with TRBJ1-3; 8 bases align to TRBD1. Germline V gene sequence: CDR1 DFQATT, CDR2 SNEGSKA (reference sequence). The CDR3 loop spans 15 amino acids. The V gene end was trimmed by 2 bases and the J gene end by 2 bases; junction bases not matched to a gene: 5. CDR3 in amino acids: CSARPGQGTGNTIYF. Here the CDR3 DNA reads TGCAGTGCTAGACCTGGACAGGGTACTGGAAACACCATATATTTT.

This clonotype was observed a single time. The chain joins TRBV7-9 to TRBJ1-1, with D unresolved. Trimming cost V 5 bases and J 0 bases, with 7 bases left between them. The CDR3 extends over 13 amino acids. Germline V gene data show CDR1 as SEHNR and CDR2 as FQNEAQ (reference sequence). CDR3 sequence: CASSTSLNTEAFF. For the CDR3, the DNA is TGTGCCAGCAGCACCTCTCTGAACACTGAAGCTTTCTTT. The variable domain in full, with the rest retrieved from reference TRBV7-9 and TRBJ1-1, is DTGVSQNPRHKITKRGQNVTFRCDPISEHNRLYWYRQTLGQGPEFLTYFQNEAQLEKSRLLSDRFSAERPKGSFSTLEIQRTEQGDSAMYLCASSTSLNTEAFFGQGTRLTVV.

This clonotype came up a few times. Its ends do not fully match the called genes, so a read error is possible. J is TRBJ2-5 and V is TRBV7-2; TRBD2 agrees at 10 bases. The tail of the sequence fits TRBJ2-7 better, so the J call may be wrong. The CDR3 loop spans 17 amino acids. Germline values: CDR1 SGHTA, CDR2 FQGNSA. The CDR3: CAGSLAHLAGDNYEQYF. The CDR3 DNA follows: TGTGCCGGCAGCTTAGCGCATCTAGCGGGGGATAACTACGAGCAGTACTTC.

This clonotype was observed a few times. The gene calls are TRBV5-5 and TRBJ2-5, with D perhaps matching TRBD1 or TRBD2 (5 bases each). Deletions cut 1 base from V and 7 bases from J, with 23 bases between. The germline gives CDR1 SGHKS, CDR2 YYEKEE (reference sequence). The CDR3 runs 17 residues. Written as DNA, the CDR3 is TGTGCCAGCAGCTTGTGGACGGACGGGGCCCGCTCTCGGACCCAGTACTTC. Translating it yields CASSLWTDGARSRTQYF.

The V call is TRBV28, the J call TRBJ2-7, with TRBD1 matching over 8 bases. Per the germline V gene, CDR1 is MDHEN and CDR2 is SYDVKM. The CDR3 is 17 amino acids. Unmatched junction bases numbered 18, after V lost 5 bases and J lost 6 bases. The CDR3 nucleotides are TGTGCCAGCAGTCCCATCGCCCTATTTCAGGGGGCTGGCGAGCAGTACTTC. As protein: CASSPIALFQGAGEQYF.

In its sample, this clonotype was seen a few times. This sequence joins TRBV27 and TRBJ2-1; D is unresolved. V dropped 5 bases and J dropped 1 base, with 24 bases sitting between them. The CDR3 covers 19 residues. Germline loops: CDR1 MNHEY, CDR2 SMNVEV (reference sequence). In nucleotides, the CDR3 is TGTGCCAGCAGTGAGAAGGTCCGTGATCGTCTCCTATCCTACAATGAGCAGTTCTTC. Translation gives CASSEKVRDRLLSYNEQFF.

The gene calls are TRBV10-1 and TRBJ2-7; 9 bases fit TRBD2. The length of the CDR3 is 17 residues. J lost 3 bases, V lost 0 bases, and 9 bases had no gene match. In germline, CDR1 is WNHNN, CDR2 SYGVQD (reference sequence). The CDR3 sequence: CASSESKGGGRDYEQYF. The CDR3, as DNA: TGCGCCAGCAGTGAGTCAAAGGGGGGCGGGAGGGACTACGAGCAGTACTTC.

There are a few counts of this clonotype. V is TRBV4-2 and J is TRBJ2-7, with 15 positions matching TRBD2. With 3 bases clipped from V and 5 bases from J, the junction kept 5 bases outside the gene matches. This CDR3 comprises 16 residues. CDR1 and CDR2 (germline): LGHNA, YNFKEQ. CDR3 sequence reads: CASSQGLAGGLNEQYF. In DNA, the CDR3 is TGTGCCAGCAGCCAGGGACTAGCGGGAGGATTGAACGAGCAGTACTTC.

This clonotype was counted only a few times. The rearrangement uses TRBV20-1 and TRBJ2-7, with 15 nucleotides matching TRBD2. CDR1 is DFQATT and CDR2 is SNEGSKA in the germline V gene (reference sequence). The ends lost 6 bases at V and 2 bases at J; junction bases unmatched: 11. The CDR3 totals 17 residues. Here the CDR3 reads CSAAPGLAGGIPYEQYF. The CDR3 coding sequence is TGCAGTGCCGCCCCGGGACTAGCGGGGGGCATCCCCTACGAGCAGTACTTC.

This clonotype showed up just a few times. The chain uses TRBV7-9 and TRBJ2-1, with D possibly called TRBD1 or TRBD2 (6 bases each). Germline loops: CDR1 SEHNR, CDR2 FQNEAQ (reference sequence). The V and J ends lost 0 bases and 4 bases respectively, with 10 bases between them. The CDR3 has 15 residues. The chain's CDR3 is CASSLAQGTYNEQFF. Here the CDR3 DNA reads TGTGCCAGCAGCTTAGCGCAGGGGACTTACAATGAGCAGTTCTTC.

The V call is TRBV11-2, the J call TRBJ2-3; D is ambiguous. V was shortened by 5 bases and J by 0 bases, with 27 bases between the two germline ends. The V gene's germline CDR1 is SGHAT and CDR2 FQNNGV. The CDR3 has 20 residues. DNA for the CDR3: TGTGCCAGCAGCCTATACCCAGCCCTTGGGAAGAGCATTAGCACAGATACGCAGTATTTT. It translates to CASSLYPALGKSISTDTQYF.

The CDR3 here is CASSANPETQYF. CDR3 DNA sequence: TGCGCCAGCAGCGCCAACCCTGAGACCCAGTACTTC. The V call is TRBV5-1, the J call TRBJ2-5; D uncertain. This CDR3 contains 12 residues. The V end lost 4 bases, the J end lost 5 bases, and 9 bases lay between the germline ends. CDR1 SGHRS and CDR2 YFSETQ come from the germline V gene.